This T cell receptor beta chain appears in the sequencing data of a study of technical replicates of blood from a handful of donors. From germline, CDR1 is SGHTA and CDR2 FQGTGA. V lost 5 bases, J lost 6 bases, and 8 bases stayed unmatched. This CDR3 contains 14 residues. This table comes from immunoSEQ multiplex PCR, and its TCRdb copy is limited to in-frame clones, with some not included. The sample carries some 77,000 clones, 85% to 95% recorded once. The source material was T cells isolated from PBMCs. This clonotype was sampled from a human donor in good health. The J gene is TRBJ2-7, the V gene TRBV7-3; the match to TRBD2 covers 9 bases. The CDR3: CASSESGTSSEQYF. CDR3 nucleotide sequence: TGTGCCAGCAGCGAGTCCGGGACTAGCAGCGAGCAGTACTTC.